These 13 T cell receptor beta chains share one sample of origin, sequenced in a study of metastatic and nonmetastatic thyroid tumors. Every patient underwent thyroid surgery untreated. With MiXCR, TCRdb reprocessed the PCR reads. The data show some 37,000 clones, less than 25% seen once. The sequencing input was blood. These receptor sequences come from a female donor with papillary thyroid cancer or a benign thyroid nodule (not recorded which). Some clones in this sample may be carry-over from other donors' samples.

A word on this clone: Without the conserved terminal phenylalanine or tryptophan, this CDR3 likely stems from a read error. The chain is built from TRBV30 and TRBJ1-6; 7 nucleotides agree with TRBD1. The CDR3 spans 14 residues. V was clipped by 1 base and J by 7 bases; unmatched bases: 4. Germline CDR1 GTSNPN, CDR2 SVGIG (reference sequence). In nucleotides, the CDR3 is TGTGCCTGGAGTGACAGGGGTTACAATTCACCCCTCCACTCT. This sequence encodes CAWSDRGYNSPLHS.

The sample holds a few counts of this clone. Since a much larger clone is just one base distant, this may be a read error. CDR3 coding DNA: TGTGCCAGCAGCCCGACAGGGGGAACATATACGCAGTATTTT. This codes for CASSPTGGTYTQYF. This sequence joins TRBV5-5 and TRBJ2-3; 9 nucleotides match TRBD1. The CDR3 is 14 amino acids. Germline V gives CDR1 SGHKS, CDR2 YYEKEE (reference sequence). The V and J ends lost 4 bases and 7 bases, in that order; junction bases with no gene match: 7.

This chain connects TRBV5-1 to TRBJ2-1; D might be TRBD1 (7 bases). V shed 0 bases and J shed 7 bases, with 14 bases lying between them. Germline V gives CDR1 SGHRS, CDR2 YFSETQ. The CDR3 loop spans 15 amino acids. For the CDR3, the DNA is TGCGCCAGCAGCTTGGGGAGGGGGCCTTCAAATGAGCAGTTCTTC. It specifies CASSLGRGPSNEQFF. Combining the CDR3 with reference TRBV5-1 and TRBJ2-1 gives the whole variable domain KAGVTQTPRYLIKTRGQQVTLSCSPISGHRSVSWYQQTPGQGLQFLFEYFSETQRNKGNFPGRFSGRQFSNSRSEMNVSTLELGDSALYLCASSLGRGPSNEQFFGPGTRLTVL.

This clone appeared a few times. With a much larger clone just one base away, this may be a read error. Different DNA sequences within this sample yield the same CDR3. The chain is built from TRBV3-1 and TRBJ1-1, with D perhaps matching TRBD1 (5 bases). Germline V CDR1 and CDR2: LGHDT, YNNKEL (reference sequence). Deletions cut 4 bases from V and 2 bases from J, with 14 bases between. The CDR3 runs to 15 residues. The CDR3 loop reads CASSPRLGPNTEAFF. CDR3 nucleotide sequence: TGTGCCAGCAGCCCACGTCTGGGACCTAACACTGAAGCTTTCTTT.

The chain links TRBV7-8 to TRBJ2-3; 8 bases fit TRBD2. There are 17 residues in the CDR3. CDR1 and CDR2 (germline): SGHVS, FQNEAQ. The J segment lost 5 bases and the V segment lost 5 bases, leaving 15 bases of the junction unmatched. CDR3 sequence: CASSQNSLAGPRDTQYF. CDR3 sequence (DNA): TGTGCCAGCAGCCAAAACAGCCTAGCGGGCCCGAGAGATACGCAGTATTTT.

On this clone: One end of the junction is discordant with germline, which a read error may explain. The chain uses TRBV6-6 and TRBJ1-1; no definite D call. This CDR3 comprises 14 residues. In germline, CDR1 is MNHNY, CDR2 SVGAGI (reference sequence). Here the CDR3 reads CASSYKRMNTEAFF. In DNA form, the CDR3 reads TGTGCCAGCAGTTACAAACGGATGAACACTGAGGCTTTCTTT.

The V and J genes are TRBV11-3 and TRBJ2-7, with D unresolved. CDR3 length: 13 amino acids. Germline V gene lookup returns CDR1 SGHNT and CDR2 YENEEA. V was pared by 5 bases and J by 5 bases, with 13 bases between. CDR3 coding DNA: TGTGCCAGCAGCCCGGTACAGTTCGACGAGCAGTACTTC. Translated: CASSPVQFDEQYF.

This clone was seen at least ten times. A much larger clone lies one base from this, so it may be a read error. The chain uses TRBV5-1 and TRBJ2-7; 10 bases line up with TRBD1. The CDR3 is 13 amino acids. From germline, CDR1 is SGHRS and CDR2 YFSETQ. CDR3 sequence: CAGSGQGGVEQYF. DNA for the CDR3: TGCGCCGGCAGCGGACAGGGGGGAGTCGAGCAGTACTTC.

The chain couples TRBV5-1 to TRBJ2-2; a possible D gene is TRBD2 (6 bases). The CDR3 has 18 residues. Between the trimmed V and J ends, which lost 1 base and 4 bases, there was a span of 20 bases. Germline V CDR1 and CDR2: SGHRS, YFSETQ. The CDR3 DNA is TGCGCCAGCAGCTTGCTAGCTGGATGGCCGGAGGGCACCGGGGAGCTGTTTTTT. Its translation is CASSLLAGWPEGTGELFF.

The rearrangement links TRBV20-1 to TRBJ1-2, with D hard to call. The CDR3 spans 13 residues. Germline V gene data show CDR1 as DFQATT and CDR2 as SNEGSKA (reference sequence). V gave up 2 bases and J gave up 3 bases, with 10 bases separating them. CDR3 DNA: TGCAGTGCTAGATCGCAGGAGTACTATGGCTACACCTTC. Its translation: CSARSQEYYGYTF.

This clone was found many times. The V and J genes are TRBV3-1 and TRBJ1-1, with no clear D. Trimming cost V 7 bases and J 4 bases, with 7 bases left between them. CDR1 LGHDT and CDR2 YNNKEL come from the germline V gene (reference sequence). This CDR3 has 11 amino acids. This CDR3 is CASKGSTEAFF. CDR3 bases: TGTGCCAGCAAGGGTAGCACTGAAGCTTTCTTT.

This chain uses TRBV28 with TRBJ1-1; D gene unclear. There are 14 residues in the CDR3. The V gene's germline CDR1 is MDHEN and CDR2 SYDVKM. V was pared by 4 bases and J by 1 base, with 10 bases between. The CDR3 coding sequence is TGTGCCAGCAGTTACCCGGCGGGGAACACTGAAGCTTTCTTT. Translated: CASSYPAGNTEAFF.

The chain uses TRBV6-1 and TRBJ2-2, with 8 bases that match TRBD1. This CDR3 is built from 14 residues. Germline CDR1 reads MNHNS; CDR2 reads SASEGT. Trimming at V came to 3 bases and at J to 3 bases, leaving 0 bases not matched to a gene. CDR3 coding DNA: TGTGCCAGCAGTGAGGGACAGGACACCGGGGAGCTGTTTTTT. Protein: CASSEGQDTGELFF.